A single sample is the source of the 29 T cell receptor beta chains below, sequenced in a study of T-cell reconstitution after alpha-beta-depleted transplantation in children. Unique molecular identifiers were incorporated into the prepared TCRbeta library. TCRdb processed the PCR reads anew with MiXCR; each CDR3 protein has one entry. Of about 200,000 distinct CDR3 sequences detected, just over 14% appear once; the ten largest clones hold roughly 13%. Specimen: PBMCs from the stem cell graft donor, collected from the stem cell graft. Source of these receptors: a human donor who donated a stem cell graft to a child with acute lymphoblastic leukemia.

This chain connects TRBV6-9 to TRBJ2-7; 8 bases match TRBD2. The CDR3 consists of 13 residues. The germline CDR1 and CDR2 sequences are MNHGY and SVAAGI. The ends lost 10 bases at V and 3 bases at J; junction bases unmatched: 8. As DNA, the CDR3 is TGTGCCACTGTCGGGGGGGAGTTCTACGAGCAGTACTTC. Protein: CATVGGEFYEQYF.

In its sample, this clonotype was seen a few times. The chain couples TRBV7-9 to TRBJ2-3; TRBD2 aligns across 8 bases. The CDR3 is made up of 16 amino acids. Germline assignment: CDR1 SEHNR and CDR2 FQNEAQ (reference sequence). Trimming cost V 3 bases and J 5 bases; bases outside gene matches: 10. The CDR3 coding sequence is TGTGCCAGCAGCTTCCGTCTGCGGGAGGAAAGAGATACGCAGTATTTT. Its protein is CASSFRLREERDTQYF.

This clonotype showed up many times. The CDR3 coding sequence is TGCAGTGCTCCCTCCAAGCAGGGGGCCGGTGAAGCTTTCTTT. This codes for CSAPSKQGAGEAFF. J is TRBJ1-1 and V is TRBV20-1, with TRBD1 identical over 8 bases. The CDR3 loop spans 14 amino acids. The germline gives CDR1 DFQATT, CDR2 SNEGSKA (reference sequence). Losses at the gene ends were 5 bases for V and 7 bases for J; bases not matched to a gene: 12.

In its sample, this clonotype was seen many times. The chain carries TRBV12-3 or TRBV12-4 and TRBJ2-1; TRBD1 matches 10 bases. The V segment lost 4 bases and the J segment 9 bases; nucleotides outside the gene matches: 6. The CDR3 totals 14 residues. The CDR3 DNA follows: TGTGCCAGCAGTTCGGGACAGGGGTATAGTGAGCAGTTCTTC. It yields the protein CASSSGQGYSEQFF.

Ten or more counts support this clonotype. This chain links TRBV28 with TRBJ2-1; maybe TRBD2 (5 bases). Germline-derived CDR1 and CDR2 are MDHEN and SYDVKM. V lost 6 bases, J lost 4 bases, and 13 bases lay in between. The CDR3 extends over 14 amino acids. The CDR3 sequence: CASSSGESYNEQFF. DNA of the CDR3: TGTGCCAGCAGCTCCGGGGAATCTTACAATGAGCAGTTCTTC.

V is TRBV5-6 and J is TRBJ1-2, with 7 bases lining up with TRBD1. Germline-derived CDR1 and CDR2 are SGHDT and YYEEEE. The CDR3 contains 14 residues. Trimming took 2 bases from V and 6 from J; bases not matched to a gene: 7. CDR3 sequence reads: CASSLGQETNGYTF. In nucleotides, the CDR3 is TGTGCCAGCAGCTTAGGACAGGAGACGAATGGCTACACCTTC. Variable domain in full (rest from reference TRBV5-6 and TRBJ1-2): DAGVTQSPTHLIKTRGQQVTLRCSPKSGHDTVSWYQQALGQGPQFIFQYYEEEERQRGNFPDRFSGHQFPNYSSELNVNALLLGDSALYLCASSLGQETNGYTFGSGTRLTVV.

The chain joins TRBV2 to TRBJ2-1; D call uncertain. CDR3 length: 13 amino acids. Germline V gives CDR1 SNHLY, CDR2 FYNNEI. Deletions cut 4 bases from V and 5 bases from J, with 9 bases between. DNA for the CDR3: TGTGCCAGCAGTGGAGATAGGAACAATGAGCAGTTCTTC. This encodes CASSGDRNNEQFF. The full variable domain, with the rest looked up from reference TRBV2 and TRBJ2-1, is EPEVTQTPSHQVTQMGQEVILRCVPISNHLYFYWYRQILGQKVEFLVSFYNNEISEKSEIFDDQFSVERPDGSNFTLKIRSTKLEDSAMYFCASSGDRNNEQFFGPGTRLTVL.

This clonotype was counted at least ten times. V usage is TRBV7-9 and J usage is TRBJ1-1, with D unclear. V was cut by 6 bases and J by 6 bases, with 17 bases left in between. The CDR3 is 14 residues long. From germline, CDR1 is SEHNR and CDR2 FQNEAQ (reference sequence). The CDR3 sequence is CASRPGVRDAEAFF. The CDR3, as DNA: TGTGCCAGCAGGCCCGGGGTAAGGGATGCTGAAGCTTTCTTT.

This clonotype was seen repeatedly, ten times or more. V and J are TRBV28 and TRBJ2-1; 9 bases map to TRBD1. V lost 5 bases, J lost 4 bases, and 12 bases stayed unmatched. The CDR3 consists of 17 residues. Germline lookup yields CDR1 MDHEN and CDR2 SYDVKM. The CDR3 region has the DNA TGTGCCAGCAGTAGGGACAGGGAAGGATTGGAGTACAATGAGCAGTTCTTC. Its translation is CASSRDREGLEYNEQFF.

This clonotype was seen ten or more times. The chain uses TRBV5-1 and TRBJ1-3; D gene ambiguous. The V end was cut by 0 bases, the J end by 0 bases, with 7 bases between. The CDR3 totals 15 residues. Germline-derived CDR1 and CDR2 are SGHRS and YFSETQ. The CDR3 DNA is TGCGCCAGCAGCTTGGAAGTGGCCTCTGGAAACACCATATATTTT. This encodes CASSLEVASGNTIYF.

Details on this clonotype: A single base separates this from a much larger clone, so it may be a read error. CDR3 DNA: TGCGCCAGCAGCTCGGCCCTCCCTGAGCAGTACTTC. This encodes CASSSALPEQYF. The chain uses TRBV5-1 and TRBJ2-7; D unclear. CDR3 length: 12 amino acids. Looked up from germline, CDR1 is SGHRS and CDR2 is YFSETQ. Trimming pared 3 bases from V and 7 bases from J, leaving 11 bases between.

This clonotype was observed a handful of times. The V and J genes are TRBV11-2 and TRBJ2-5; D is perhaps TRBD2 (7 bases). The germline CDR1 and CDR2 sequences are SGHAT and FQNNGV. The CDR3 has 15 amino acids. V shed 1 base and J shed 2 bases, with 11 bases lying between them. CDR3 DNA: TGTGCCAGCAGCTTAGGGGGGGGCTATCAAGAGACCCAGTACTTC. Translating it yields CASSLGGGYQETQYF.

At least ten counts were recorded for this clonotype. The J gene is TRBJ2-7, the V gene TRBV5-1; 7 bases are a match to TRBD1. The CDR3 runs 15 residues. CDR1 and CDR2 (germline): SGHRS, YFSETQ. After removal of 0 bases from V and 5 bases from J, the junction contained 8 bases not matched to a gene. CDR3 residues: CASSLGGTVTHEQYF. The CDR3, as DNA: TGCGCCAGCAGCTTGGGTGGGACAGTTACCCACGAGCAGTACTTC.

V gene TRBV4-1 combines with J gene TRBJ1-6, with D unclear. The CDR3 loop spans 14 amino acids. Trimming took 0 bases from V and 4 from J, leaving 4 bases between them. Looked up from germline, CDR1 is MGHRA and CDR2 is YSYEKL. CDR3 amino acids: CASSQDPYNSPLHF. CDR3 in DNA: TGCGCCAGCAGCCAAGACCCTTATAATTCACCCCTCCACTTT.

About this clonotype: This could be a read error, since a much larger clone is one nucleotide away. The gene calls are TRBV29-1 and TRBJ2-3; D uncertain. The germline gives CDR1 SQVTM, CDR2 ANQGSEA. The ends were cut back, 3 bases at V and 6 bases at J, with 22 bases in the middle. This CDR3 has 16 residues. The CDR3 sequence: CSVDPWPEQVTDTQYF. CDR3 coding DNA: TGCAGCGTTGATCCGTGGCCGGAACAAGTCACGGATACGCAGTATTTT.

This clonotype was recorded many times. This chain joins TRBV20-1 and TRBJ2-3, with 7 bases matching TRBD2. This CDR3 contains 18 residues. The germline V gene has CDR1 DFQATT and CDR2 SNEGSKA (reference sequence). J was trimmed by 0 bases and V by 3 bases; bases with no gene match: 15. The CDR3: CSARGLAVTAPSTDTQYF. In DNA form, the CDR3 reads TGCAGTGCTAGGGGGCTAGCGGTGACAGCCCCTAGCACAGATACGCAGTATTTT.

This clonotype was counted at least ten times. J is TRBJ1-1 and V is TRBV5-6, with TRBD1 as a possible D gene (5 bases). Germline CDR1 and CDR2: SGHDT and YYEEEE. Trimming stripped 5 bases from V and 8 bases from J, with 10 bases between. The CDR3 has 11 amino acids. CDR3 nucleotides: TGTGCCAGCAGGAAGACAGCGGAAGCTTTCTTT. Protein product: CASRKTAEAFF.

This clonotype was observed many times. The CDR3 bases are TGTGCCAGCAGCACAGGGTCGGTAAATGAAAAACTGTTTTTT. Translating it yields CASSTGSVNEKLFF. The gene calls are TRBV12-3 or TRBV12-4 and TRBJ1-4, with D possibly being TRBD1 (6 bases). CDR3 length: 14 amino acids. The V gene lost 6 bases and the J gene lost 5 bases, with 13 bases spanning the gap.

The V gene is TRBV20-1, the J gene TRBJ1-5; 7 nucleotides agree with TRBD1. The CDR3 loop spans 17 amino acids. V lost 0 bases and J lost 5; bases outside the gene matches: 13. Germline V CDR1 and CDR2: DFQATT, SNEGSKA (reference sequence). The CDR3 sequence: CSARDPAAGGGDQPQHF. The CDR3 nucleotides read TGCAGTGCTAGAGATCCAGCGGCAGGGGGAGGGGATCAGCCCCAGCATTTT.

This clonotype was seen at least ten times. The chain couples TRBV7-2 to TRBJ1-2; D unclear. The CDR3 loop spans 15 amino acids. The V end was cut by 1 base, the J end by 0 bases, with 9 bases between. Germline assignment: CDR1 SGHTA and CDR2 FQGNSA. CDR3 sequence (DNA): TGTGCCAGCAGCTTAGGGGAGGGTACTAACTATGGCTACACCTTC. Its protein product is CASSLGEGTNYGYTF.

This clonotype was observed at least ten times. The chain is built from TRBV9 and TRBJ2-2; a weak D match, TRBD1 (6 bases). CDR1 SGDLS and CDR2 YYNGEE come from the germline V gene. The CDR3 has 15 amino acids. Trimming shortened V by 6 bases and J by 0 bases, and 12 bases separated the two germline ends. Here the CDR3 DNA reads TGTGCCAGCAAGGGGGATGGATCGAACACCGGGGAGCTGTTTTTT. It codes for CASKGDGSNTGELFF.

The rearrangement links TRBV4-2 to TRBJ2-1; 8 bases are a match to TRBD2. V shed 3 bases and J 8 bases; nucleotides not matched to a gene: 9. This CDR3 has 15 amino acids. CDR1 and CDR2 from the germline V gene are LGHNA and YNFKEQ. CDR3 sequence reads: CASSQPPGLVDEQFF. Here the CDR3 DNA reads TGTGCCAGCAGCCAGCCTCCGGGACTAGTCGATGAGCAGTTCTTC.

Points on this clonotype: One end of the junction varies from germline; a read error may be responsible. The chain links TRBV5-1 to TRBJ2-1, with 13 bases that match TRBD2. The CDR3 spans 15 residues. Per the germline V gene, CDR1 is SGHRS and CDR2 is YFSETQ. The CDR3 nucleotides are TGCGCCAGCAGCTTGGAACTAGCGGGAGGGAATGAGCACTTCTTC. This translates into CASSLELAGGNEHFF.

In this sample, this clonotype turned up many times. This CDR3 is CASSLGAGGKWETQYF. The CDR3 DNA reads as TGTGCCAGCAGCTTGGGAGCGGGAGGGAAGTGGGAGACCCAGTACTTC. This chain connects TRBV12-3 or TRBV12-4 to TRBJ2-5; 10 nucleotides line up with TRBD2. This CDR3 is 16 amino acids long. V was pared by 6 bases and J by 5 bases, with 12 bases of the junction left unmatched.

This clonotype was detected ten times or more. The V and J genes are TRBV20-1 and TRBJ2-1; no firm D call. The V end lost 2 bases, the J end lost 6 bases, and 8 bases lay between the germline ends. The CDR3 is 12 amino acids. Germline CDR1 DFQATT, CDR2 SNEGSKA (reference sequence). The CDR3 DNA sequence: TGCAGTGCTAGAATCGACGGCAATGAGCAGTTCTTC. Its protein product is CSARIDGNEQFF.

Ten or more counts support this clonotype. The CDR3 protein is CATENQETQYF. DNA for the CDR3: TGCGCGACAGAAAACCAAGAGACCCAGTACTTC. The V gene is TRBV20-1, the J gene TRBJ2-5; tentative D call: TRBD1 (5 bases). The CDR3 is made up of 11 amino acids. Germline V CDR1 and CDR2: DFQATT, SNEGSKA (reference sequence).

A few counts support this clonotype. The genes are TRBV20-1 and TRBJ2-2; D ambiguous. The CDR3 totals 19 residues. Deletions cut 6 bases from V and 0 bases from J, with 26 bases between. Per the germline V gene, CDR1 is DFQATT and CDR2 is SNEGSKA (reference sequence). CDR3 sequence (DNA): TGCAGTGCCGTAAGACCAGCACCTTGGTCGGCTCCGAACACCGGGGAGCTGTTTTTT. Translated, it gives CSAVRPAPWSAPNTGELFF.

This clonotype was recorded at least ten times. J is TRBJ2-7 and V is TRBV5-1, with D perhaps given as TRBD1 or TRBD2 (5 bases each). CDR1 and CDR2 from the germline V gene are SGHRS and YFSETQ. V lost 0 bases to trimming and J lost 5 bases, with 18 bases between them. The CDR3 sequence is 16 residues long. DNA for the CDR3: TGCGCCAGCAGCTTGGGGGGGACCGTGAATCCAGACGAGCAGTACTTC. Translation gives CASSLGGTVNPDEQYF.

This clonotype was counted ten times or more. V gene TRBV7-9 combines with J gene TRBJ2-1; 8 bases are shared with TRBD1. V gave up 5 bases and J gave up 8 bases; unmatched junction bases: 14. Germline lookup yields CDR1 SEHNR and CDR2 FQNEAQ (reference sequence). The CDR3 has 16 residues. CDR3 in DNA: TGTGCCAGCAGCCCATCCCCAGGGGGCGCCCGTGATGAGCAGTTCTTC. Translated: CASSPSPGGARDEQFF.